Below, 26 T cell receptor beta chains from the same sample are listed, as sequenced in a study of blood T cell repertoires in COVID-19. The protocol was immunoSEQ multiplex PCR, while the TCRdb copy is restricted to in-frame clones and leaves out a portion. This table has approximately 250,000 clones, 70% to 90% appearing once. The sample was peripheral blood. The origin of the receptors is a young man with active or convalescent COVID-19.

The genes are TRBV7-9 and TRBJ2-6, with a possible D match to TRBD1 (5 bases). Germline loops: CDR1 SEHNR, CDR2 FQNEAQ (reference sequence). V was shortened by 6 bases and J by 2 bases, with 14 bases between the two germline ends. CDR3 length equals 16 residues. The CDR3 DNA is TGTGCCAGCAGACAGGTTGGGGAAGCTGGGGCCAACGTCCTGACTTTC. This encodes CASRQVGEAGANVLTF.

This chain joins TRBV7-2 and TRBJ1-1, with D maybe TRBD1 (6 bases). V was pared by 5 bases and J by 4 bases, with 14 bases between. This CDR3 has 14 residues. The germline CDR1 and CDR2 sequences are SGHTA and FQGNSA. This CDR3 is CASSPHRGGTEAFF. The CDR3 DNA sequence: TGTGCCAGCAGCCCCCATAGGGGGGGCACTGAAGCTTTCTTT.

This chain links TRBV27 with TRBJ1-1, with D perhaps matching TRBD1 (5 bases). The CDR3 covers 14 residues. Germline V gene data show CDR1 as MNHEY and CDR2 as SMNVEV (reference sequence). The ends were cut back, 5 bases at V and 4 bases at J, with 14 bases in the middle. The CDR3 nucleotides are TGTGCCAGCAGTCGGGGGGGACCGGGCACTGAAGCTTTCTTT. It specifies CASSRGGPGTEAFF.

The chain links TRBV18 to TRBJ1-2; weak D call: TRBD1 (5 bases). Germline V lookup: CDR1 KGHSH, CDR2 LQKENI. The V and J ends lost 1 base and 6 bases respectively, with 18 bases between them. The CDR3 length is 16 residues. The CDR3, as DNA: TGTGCCAGCTCACCACAGGGGCAGGCGGTGCGAGATGGCTACACCTTC. It specifies CASSPQGQAVRDGYTF.

The chain combines TRBV5-6 with TRBJ1-3; maybe TRBD1 (6 bases). The CDR3 runs 15 residues. Germline loops: CDR1 SGHDT, CDR2 YYEEEE. Trimming pared 0 bases from V and 4 bases from J, leaving 11 bases between. The CDR3 sequence: CASSLDAGEGNTIYF. The CDR3 DNA follows: TGTGCCAGCAGCTTGGACGCAGGGGAAGGAAACACCATATATTTT.

The gene calls are TRBV5-1 and TRBJ2-1; 7 positions agree with TRBD2. The CDR3 has 16 residues. V shed 0 bases and J 4 bases; nucleotides not matched to a gene: 7. The germline V gene encodes CDR1 SGHRS and CDR2 YFSETQ. CDR3 residues: CASSLAGGTTYNEQFF. CDR3 nucleotide sequence: TGCGCCAGCAGCTTGGCCGGCGGGACTACGTACAATGAGCAGTTCTTC.

The genes are TRBV11-2 and TRBJ1-3; 11 bases align to TRBD1. The germline CDR1 and CDR2 sequences are SGHAT and FQNNGV. CDR3 size: 17 residues. V was pared by 4 bases and J by 0 bases, with 5 bases of the junction left unmatched. This CDR3 is CASSSPGQGGSGNTIYF. CDR3 coding DNA: TGTGCCAGCAGCTCTCCGGGACAGGGGGGCTCTGGAAACACCATATATTTT.

V and J are TRBV19 and TRBJ2-6, with D possibly TRBD2 on 5 matching bases. Between the trimmed V and J ends, which lost 0 bases and 0 bases, there was a span of 9 bases. This CDR3 comprises 17 residues. CDR1 is LNHDA and CDR2 is SQIVND in the germline V gene (reference sequence). The CDR3 DNA reads as TGTGCCAGTAGTATAGACCCACGGGGCTCTGGGGCCAACGTCCTGACTTTC. It yields the protein CASSIDPRGSGANVLTF.

The chain has TRBV4-1 and TRBJ2-1; 13 bases map to TRBD2. The CDR3 extends over 17 amino acids. Unmatched junction bases numbered 7, after V lost 0 bases and J lost 8 bases. From germline, CDR1 is MGHRA and CDR2 YSYEKL. The CDR3 loop reads CASSQDTSGGVRYEQFF. The CDR3 DNA reads as TGCGCCAGCAGCCAAGATACTAGCGGGGGGGTTAGGTATGAGCAGTTCTTC.

The chain joins TRBV18 to TRBJ1-5, with 8 nucleotides matching TRBD1. This CDR3 spans 14 amino acids. Germline V gene sequence: CDR1 KGHSH, CDR2 LQKENI. V trimming: 4 bases; J trimming: 7 bases; junction bases outside the gene matches: 6. CDR3 residues: CASSRGTGEQPQHF. Written as DNA, the CDR3 is TGTGCCAGCTCACGCGGGACAGGCGAACAGCCCCAGCATTTT.

The chain joins TRBV29-1 to TRBJ2-1, with D uncertain. V was shortened by 8 bases and J by 0 bases, with 11 bases between the two germline ends. From germline, CDR1 is SQVTM and CDR2 ANQGSEA. This CDR3 contains 13 residues. The CDR3 protein is CSQRQSSYNEQFF. The DNA of the CDR3 is TGCAGCCAGAGGCAGAGCTCCTACAATGAGCAGTTCTTC.

The chain joins TRBV15 to TRBJ1-6, with 7 bases that match TRBD1. V lost 0 bases and J lost 7; bases outside the gene matches: 6. In germline, CDR1 is LNHNV, CDR2 YYDKDF (reference sequence). CDR3 length: 16 amino acids. This CDR3 reads CATSRDPGTANSPLHF. The CDR3 DNA reads as TGTGCCACCAGCAGAGATCCCGGGACAGCGAATTCACCCCTCCACTTT.

This clone appeared a single time. The chain couples TRBV7-2 to TRBJ2-3; 12 bases are a match to TRBD2. Germline trimming cut 5 bases from V and 6 bases from J; bases unmatched to any gene: 15. This CDR3 comprises 18 residues. Germline lookup yields CDR1 SGHTA and CDR2 FQGNSA. CDR3 in amino acids: CASSPRWASGGATDTQYF. The CDR3 DNA is TGTGCCAGCAGCCCGCGATGGGCTAGCGGGGGGGCTACTGATACGCAGTATTTT.

The genes are TRBV27 and TRBJ1-6; 8 bases match TRBD1. V shed 5 bases, J shed 9 bases, and the junction held 9 bases outside the gene matches. Germline loops: CDR1 MNHEY, CDR2 SMNVEV (reference sequence). This CDR3 comprises 15 residues. DNA of the CDR3: TGTGCCAGCAGTCAGACGGACAGGGAGGGTTCACCCCTCCACTTT. Translating gives CASSQTDREGSPLHF.

The chain has TRBV11-3 and TRBJ1-6; D is unclear. Germline V gene data show CDR1 as SGHNT and CDR2 as YENEEA. The V and J ends lost 3 bases and 10 bases respectively, with 10 bases between them. The CDR3 covers 13 residues. The DNA of the CDR3 is TGTGCCAGCAGCTTGTCGACGGGGTCACCCCTCCACTTT. It specifies CASSLSTGSPLHF.

The genes are TRBV10-3 and TRBJ1-1, with 7 nucleotides matching TRBD1. The CDR3 spans 16 residues. Germline assignment: CDR1 ENHRY and CDR2 SYGVKD. Losses at the gene ends were 10 bases for V and 6 bases for J; bases not matched to a gene: 20. CDR3 loop: CANEGPKCEGAAEAFF. The CDR3 DNA follows: TGTGCCAACGAAGGACCTAAGTGTGAGGGGGCGGCTGAAGCTTTCTTT.

This chain connects TRBV7-9 to TRBJ2-7; a weak D match, TRBD2 (5 bases). This CDR3 is built from 12 residues. Per the germline V gene, CDR1 is SEHNR and CDR2 is FQNEAQ (reference sequence). The V gene lost 5 bases and the J gene lost 3 bases, with 8 bases spanning the gap. In DNA form, the CDR3 reads TGTGCCAGCAGCCCAGAGGGCTACGAGCAGTACTTC. It translates to CASSPEGYEQYF.

This chain links TRBV4-3 with TRBJ2-5; D is uncertain. The CDR3 consists of 15 residues. Germline lookup yields CDR1 LGHNA and CDR2 YSLEER. V was pared by 1 base and J by 2 bases, with 11 bases between. The CDR3 loop is CASSQVFTSQETQYF. The DNA of the CDR3 is TGCGCCAGCAGCCAAGTTTTCACAAGTCAAGAGACCCAGTACTTC.

The genes are TRBV27 and TRBJ1-2, with 10 bases matching TRBD1. This CDR3 contains 14 residues. CDR1 is MNHEY, CDR2 SMNVEV, per germline (reference sequence). The trim removed 4 bases at V and 6 bases at J, leaving 5 bases unmatched. CDR3 sequence reads: CASSSLGQGNGYTF. CDR3 nucleotide sequence: TGTGCCAGCAGTTCCCTGGGACAGGGGAATGGCTACACCTTC.

V and J are TRBV6-6 and TRBJ1-2; tentatively, D is TRBD1 (5 bases). The germline V gene encodes CDR1 MNHNY and CDR2 SVGAGI (reference sequence). V was cut by 3 bases and J by 3 bases, with 11 bases left in between. This CDR3 is 14 amino acids long. CDR3 amino acids: CASSYYPQDYGYTF. The CDR3 DNA reads TGTGCCAGCAGTTATTACCCACAGGACTATGGCTACACCTTC.

This clone was picked up a small number of times. The genes are TRBV24-1 and TRBJ2-2, with 9 positions matching TRBD1. The germline V gene encodes CDR1 KGHDR and CDR2 SFDVKD. Losses at the gene ends were 7 bases for V and 6 bases for J; bases not matched to a gene: 11. The CDR3 runs 16 residues. The CDR3 region has the DNA TGTGCCACCAGCATAAGCCGGGACAGGGCGTCCGGGGAGCTGTTTTTT. Protein sequence: CATSISRDRASGELFF.

The chain joins TRBV16 to TRBJ1-2; TRBD1 is a possible D gene (6 bases). Germline V gene data show CDR1 as KGHSY and CDR2 as FQNENV. The CDR3 sequence is 14 residues long. V was pared by 1 base and J by 8 bases, with 14 bases between. This CDR3 is CASSQLRQGPGYTF. CDR3 coding DNA: TGTGCCAGCAGCCAATTGCGTCAGGGGCCGGGCTACACCTTC. Using reference TRBV16 and TRBJ1-2 for the parts outside the CDR3, the full variable domain is GEEVAQTPKHLVRGEGQKAKLYCAPIKGHSYVFWYQQVLKNEFKFLISFQNENVFDETGMPKERFSAKCLPNSPCSLEIQATKLEDSAVYFCASSQLRQGPGYTFGSGTRLTVV.

This chain connects TRBV5-1 to TRBJ2-5, with no clear D. Per the germline V gene, CDR1 is SGHRS and CDR2 is YFSETQ. The germline V and J ends were trimmed by 5 bases and 2 bases, with 13 bases remaining between them. The CDR3 runs 14 residues. The CDR3 reads CASRLGVFQETQYF. The CDR3, as DNA: TGCGCCAGCAGACTCGGAGTATTTCAAGAGACCCAGTACTTC.

This clone was seen more than once but under ten times. The chain employs TRBV4-2 and TRBJ1-5; D might be TRBD1 (5 bases). The CDR3 has 15 residues. The germline V gene encodes CDR1 LGHNA and CDR2 YNFKEQ. With 1 base removed from V and 4 bases from J, the gap between germline ends came to 11 bases. CDR3 DNA sequence: TGTGCCAGCAGCCAAGGGCAGGGTGGAAATCAGCCCCAGCATTTT. Its translation is CASSQGQGGNQPQHF.

The chain recombines TRBV29-1 with TRBJ1-2, with D perhaps TRBD1 (5 bases). The CDR3 length is 12 residues. Trimming took off 3 bases at V and 7 bases at J, with 12 bases between the two ends. CDR1 is SQVTM, CDR2 ANQGSEA, per germline. The CDR3 reads CSVDSLGGGYTF. The CDR3 DNA is TGCAGCGTTGATAGTCTGGGGGGTGGCTACACCTTC. The whole variable domain, remainder taken from reference TRBV29-1 and TRBJ1-2, is SAVISQKPSRDICQRGTSLTIQCQVDSQVTMMFWYRQQPGQSLTLIATANQGSEATYESGFVIDKFPISRPNLTFSTLTVSNMSPEDSSIYLCSVDSLGGGYTFGSGTRLTVV.

The table lists this clone with a few counts. The chain links TRBV5-3 to TRBJ2-3; unclear D gene. TRBV5-3 is noted as an ORF with a role that remains uncertain. V was pared by 6 bases and J by 0 bases, with 8 bases between. The length of the CDR3 is 13 residues. Written as DNA, the CDR3 is TGTGCCAGAACCCCGGTCAGCACAGATACGCAGTATTTT. Residues: CARTPVSTDTQYF.